This T cell receptor beta chain emerged from a study of CD8 T cells in ankylosing spondylitis. Study-level points and caveats: Apparently characteristic of ankylosing spondylitis blood was a TCR beta motif (roughly 8 highly homologous variants).

Quantitative 5'-RACE was performed with molecular barcodes, and it yielded the TCR beta libraries. One entry per CDR3 protein results from TCRdb running MiXCR on the 5' RACE reads. The sample shows hundreds of thousands of distinct CDR3 sequences, 12% of them seen only once. This clonotype was recorded only once. Its antigen remains unidentified. CDR1 is DFQATT, CDR2 SNEGSKA, per germline (reference sequence). The CDR3 totals 16 residues. With 3 bases removed from V and 0 bases from J, the gap between germline ends came to 15 bases. This TCR was recovered from a male donor with ankylosing spondylitis. This chain uses TRBV20-1 with TRBJ2-1; D is unresolved. The sequenced material came from blood, either unsorted or a sorted T cell fraction (not recorded which). CDR3 in amino acids: CSARATWGRSYNEQFF. The CDR3 DNA reads TGCAGTGCTAGGGCGACTTGGGGTCGCTCCTACAATGAGCAGTTCTTC.